A selection of T cell receptor beta chains follows, all from one sample in a study of blood T cells in healthy people across ages. Each CDR3 protein gets one entry after TCRdb re-called the 5' RACE reads with MiXCR. The sample comprises roughly 720,000 distinct CDR3 sequences, approximately 53% of which are singletons, and roughly two fifths rests with the top ten. The source material was blood. Every receptor here comes from a man at least 80 years old in good health. CDR3s leave out the opening cysteine and the closing phenylalanine or tryptophan. A clone size is listed for some rows: how often the clone was seen (once, few, many), or a class if it is expanded.

>TRBV6-5|TRBJ2-7|few
ASLGSKQPYEQY
>TRBV9|TRBJ2-3|few
ASSVFGGGTNTQY
>TRBV5-1|TRBJ1-2|-
ASSSSGHGYT
>TRBV6-6|TRBJ2-7|few
ASSTIYEQY
>TRBV20-1|TRBJ1-2|few
SARDVGRRNGYT
>TRBV9|-|few
ASSVETGYNEQY
>TRBV27|TRBJ2-7|-
ASSFASSYEQY
>TRBV21-1|TRBJ2-3|-
ASSKEKDPSLGPDTQY
>TRBV29-1|TRBJ2-1|-
SVKPGPPSSYNEQF
>TRBV24-1|-|-
ATSGGRDHPYEQY
>TRBV29-1|TRBJ2-5|few
SVERPVRRETQY
>TRBV3-1|TRBJ2-5|-
ASSQGQAGLVSQY
>TRBV28|TRBJ2-7|few
ASRTERLGINEQY
>TRBV29-1|TRBJ1-2|few
SVDGTGGNYGYT
>TRBV12-3/TRBV12-4|TRBJ2-7|-
ASTATDEAYEQY
>TRBV29-1|TRBJ2-5|few
SVQGAQETQY
>TRBV10-3|TRBJ1-2|-
AISEAVGPYGYT
>TRBV2|TRBJ2-7|-
ASSELAQSTAYEQY
>TRBV24-1|TRBJ2-3|-
ATSDLGLATDTQY
>TRBV9|TRBJ2-1|-
ASSDNSGNEQF
>TRBV5-5|TRBJ2-3|-
ASSLTADRGSDTQY